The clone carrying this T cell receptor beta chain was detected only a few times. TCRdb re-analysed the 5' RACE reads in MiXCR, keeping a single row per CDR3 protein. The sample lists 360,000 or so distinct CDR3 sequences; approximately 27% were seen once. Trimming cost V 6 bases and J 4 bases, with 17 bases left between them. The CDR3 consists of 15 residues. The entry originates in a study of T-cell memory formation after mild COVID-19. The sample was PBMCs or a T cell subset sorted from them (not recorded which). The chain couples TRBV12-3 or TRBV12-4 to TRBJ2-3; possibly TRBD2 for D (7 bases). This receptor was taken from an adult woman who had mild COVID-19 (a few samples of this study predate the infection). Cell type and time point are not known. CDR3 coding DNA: TGTGCCAGCAGGGGCGGGGGCGGAGGCGCAGATACGCAGTATTTT. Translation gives CASRGGGGGADTQYF.